A selection of T cell receptor beta chains follows, all from one sample in a study of blood T cell repertoires in COVID-19. Only in-frame clones appear in the TCRdb table, and some are missing; sequencing was by immunoSEQ multiplex PCR. The sample lists 200,000 or so clones, around 91% seen once, with around 3.2% in the top ten. The sample consisted of PBMCs or T cells enriched from blood (not recorded which). The receptor set was obtained from a woman between 18 and 29 years old in a cohort exposed to, infected with or recovered from COVID-19 (not recorded which). Both conserved end residues are part of each CDR3. The order of the fields is CDR3 protein, CDR3 DNA, V gene, clone size, J gene, D gene. D genes are given only for firm matches. Clone size is shown for a subset of rows, as once, few, many or a class of expanded clone.

CDR3aa: CASSQGSEGTEAFF
CDR3nt: TGTGCCAGCAGCCAAGGGTCGGAGGGGACTGAAGCTTTCTTT
v_gene: TRBV3-1/TRBV3-2
abundance: .
j_gene: TRBJ1-1
d_gene: .

CDR3aa: CASSLEEYTEAFF
CDR3nt: TGTGCCAGCAGTTTAGAGGAGTACACTGAAGCTTTCTTT
v_gene: TRBV6-5
abundance: .
j_gene: TRBJ1-1
d_gene: .

CDR3aa: CASSFAGVRNEQFF
CDR3nt: TGTGCCAGCAGTTTCGCAGGGGTGAGGAATGAGCAGTTCTTC
v_gene: TRBV28
abundance: .
j_gene: TRBJ2-1
d_gene: .

CDR3aa: CASSVTSGRARGANVLTF
CDR3nt: TGTGCCAGCAGCGTCACTAGCGGGAGGGCCAGGGGGGCCAACGTCCTGACTTTC
v_gene: TRBV7-2
abundance: .
j_gene: TRBJ2-6
d_gene: TRBD2

CDR3aa: CASSQVTSQETQYF
CDR3nt: TGTGCCAGCAGCCAAGTAACTAGCCAAGAGACCCAGTACTTC
v_gene: TRBV4-2
abundance: .
j_gene: TRBJ2-5
d_gene: .

CDR3aa: CASCLAGPYNEQFF
CDR3nt: TGTGCCAGCTGCCTAGCGGGACCTTACAATGAGCAGTTCTTC
v_gene: TRBV27
abundance: .
j_gene: TRBJ2-1
d_gene: TRBD2

CDR3aa: CASGAQRNYGYTF
CDR3nt: TGTGCCAGTGGGGCACAGAGGAACTATGGCTACACCTTC
v_gene: TRBV6-5
abundance: .
j_gene: TRBJ1-2
d_gene: .

CDR3aa: CASGLGYRDQQFF
CDR3nt: TGTGCTAGTGGTTTGGGCTACCGGGATCAGCAGTTCTTC
v_gene: TRBV12-5
abundance: .
j_gene: TRBJ2-1
d_gene: .

CDR3aa: CASSKLGQGANTGELFF
CDR3nt: TGTGCCAGCAGCAAATTGGGACAGGGGGCCAACACCGGGGAGCTGTTTTTT
v_gene: TRBV21-1
abundance: .
j_gene: TRBJ2-2
d_gene: .

CDR3aa: CASSYPGQASDTQYF
CDR3nt: TGTGCCAGCAGCTATCCGGGACAGGCCTCAGATACGCAGTATTTT
v_gene: TRBV5-4
abundance: .
j_gene: TRBJ2-3
d_gene: TRBD1

CDR3aa: CASSLTAGGVYNEQFF
CDR3nt: TGTGCCAGCAGCCTCACGGCGGGGGGGGTCTACAATGAGCAGTTCTTC
v_gene: TRBV7-2
abundance: once
j_gene: TRBJ2-1
d_gene: TRBD2

CDR3aa: CASSLRPSGNYEQYF
CDR3nt: TGCGCCAGCAGCTTGAGGCCTAGCGGGAACTACGAGCAGTACTTC
v_gene: TRBV5-1
abundance: .
j_gene: TRBJ2-7
d_gene: TRBD2

CDR3aa: CASSPRSSYEQYF
CDR3nt: TGTGCCAGCAGCCCTCGGAGCTCCTACGAGCAGTACTTC
v_gene: TRBV5-6
abundance: once
j_gene: TRBJ2-7
d_gene: .

CDR3aa: CASSLGARGRTHEQFF
CDR3nt: TGCGCCAGCAGCCTTGGGGCGAGGGGGCGAACTCATGAGCAGTTCTTC
v_gene: TRBV5-1
abundance: .
j_gene: TRBJ2-1
d_gene: TRBD1

CDR3aa: CASSPGTSLGLSYNEQFF
CDR3nt: TGTGCCAGCAGCCCCGGGACTTCGTTGGGTCTCTCCTACAATGAGCAGTTCTTC
v_gene: TRBV7-7
abundance: .
j_gene: TRBJ2-1
d_gene: .

CDR3aa: CAISLGQGTDTQYF
CDR3nt: TGTGCCATCAGTTTGGGACAGGGGACAGATACGCAGTATTTT
v_gene: TRBV10-3
abundance: .
j_gene: TRBJ2-3
d_gene: TRBD1

CDR3aa: CASSLDREGSGYTF
CDR3nt: TGTGCCAGCAGCTTGGACAGGGAAGGAAGTGGCTACACCTTC
v_gene: TRBV11-3
abundance: .
j_gene: TRBJ1-2
d_gene: TRBD1

CDR3aa: CASSLTGGTGELFF
CDR3nt: TGCGCCAGCAGCTTGACAGGTGGGACCGGGGAGCTGTTTTTT
v_gene: TRBV5-1
abundance: .
j_gene: TRBJ2-2
d_gene: .

CDR3aa: CASSRDSMGYNEQFF
CDR3nt: TGTGCCAGCTCCCGGGACAGTATGGGCTACAATGAGCAGTTCTTC
v_gene: TRBV2
abundance: .
j_gene: TRBJ2-1
d_gene: TRBD1

CDR3aa: CATSSPGQGAYGYTF
CDR3nt: TGTGCCACCAGCTCCCCGGGACAGGGGGCCTATGGCTACACCTTC
v_gene: TRBV15
abundance: .
j_gene: TRBJ1-2
d_gene: TRBD1

CDR3aa: CASSLEEGFPSTDTQYF
CDR3nt: TGTGCCAGCAGCTTAGAGGAGGGCTTCCCTAGCACAGATACGCAGTATTTT
v_gene: TRBV7-9
abundance: .
j_gene: TRBJ2-3
d_gene: .

CDR3aa: CASTIGQSSYNEQFF
CDR3nt: TGTGCCAGCACCATAGGACAGAGCTCCTACAATGAGCAGTTCTTC
v_gene: TRBV11-2
abundance: .
j_gene: TRBJ2-1
d_gene: .

CDR3aa: CASSFIGSSSGEKLFF
CDR3nt: TGTGCCAGCAGCTTTATTGGCTCCTCATCGGGAGAAAAACTGTTTTTT
v_gene: TRBV7-9
abundance: .
j_gene: TRBJ1-4
d_gene: .

CDR3aa: CASSGTRDEQFF
CDR3nt: TGTGCCAGCAGTGGGACTAGGGATGAGCAGTTCTTC
v_gene: TRBV2
abundance: .
j_gene: TRBJ2-1
d_gene: TRBD2

CDR3aa: CASSSSYEQYF
CDR3nt: TGCGCCAGCAGCTCTTCCTACGAGCAGTACTTC
v_gene: TRBV5-1
abundance: .
j_gene: TRBJ2-7
d_gene: .

CDR3aa: CASSLATPRNSPLHF
CDR3nt: TGTGCCAGCAGCTTGGCCACTCCCCGGAATTCACCCCTCCACTTT
v_gene: TRBV5-6
abundance: .
j_gene: TRBJ1-6
d_gene: .

CDR3aa: CASSLDVTPLRGAPLHF
CDR3nt: TGTGCCAGCAGCTTAGATGTAACTCCCCTACGAGGAGCACCCCTCCACTTT
v_gene: TRBV7-9
abundance: once
j_gene: TRBJ1-6
d_gene: .

CDR3aa: CASSSHRDSSYEQYF
CDR3nt: TGTGCCAGCAGCTCACACCGGGACAGCTCCTACGAGCAGTACTTC
v_gene: TRBV7-6
abundance: .
j_gene: TRBJ2-7
d_gene: TRBD1

CDR3aa: CASSIPLTGMSNQPQHF
CDR3nt: TGTGCCAGTAGTATACCGTTGACAGGGATGAGCAATCAGCCCCAGCATTTT
v_gene: TRBV19
abundance: once
j_gene: TRBJ1-5
d_gene: TRBD1

CDR3aa: CASRKTGGNSEAFF
CDR3nt: TGTGCCAGCAGGAAGACAGGGGGAAATTCTGAAGCTTTCTTT
v_gene: TRBV6-4
abundance: .
j_gene: TRBJ1-1
d_gene: TRBD1

CDR3aa: CASSQGFRGRSNQPQHF
CDR3nt: TGCGCCAGCAGCCAAGGGTTCAGGGGAAGAAGCAATCAGCCCCAGCATTTT
v_gene: TRBV4-1
abundance: .
j_gene: TRBJ1-5
d_gene: .

CDR3aa: CASSGQGGEKLFF
CDR3nt: TGCGCCAGCAGCGGACAGGGGGGAGAAAAACTGTTTTTT
v_gene: TRBV5-1
abundance: .
j_gene: TRBJ1-4
d_gene: TRBD1

CDR3aa: CASSLEGRWYTF
CDR3nt: TGTGCCAGCAGCTTAGAGGGGCGGTGGTACACCTTC
v_gene: TRBV11-3
abundance: .
j_gene: TRBJ1-2
d_gene: .

CDR3aa: CATSRRGQGSYNEQFF
CDR3nt: TGTGCCACCAGCAGGAGGGGACAGGGGTCCTACAATGAGCAGTTCTTC
v_gene: TRBV15
abundance: .
j_gene: TRBJ2-1
d_gene: TRBD1

CDR3aa: CASSAQGQETQYF
CDR3nt: TGTGCCAGCAGTGCGCAGGGACAAGAGACCCAGTACTTC
v_gene: TRBV2
abundance: .
j_gene: TRBJ2-5
d_gene: .

CDR3aa: CASSFTAGGNTDTQYF
CDR3nt: TGTGCCAGCAGCTTTACAGCGGGGGGGAACACAGATACGCAGTATTTT
v_gene: TRBV7-3
abundance: .
j_gene: TRBJ2-3
d_gene: TRBD2

CDR3aa: CASSPSHPGPYNSPLHF
CDR3nt: TGTGCCAGCTCACCTTCGCACCCAGGGCCCTATAATTCACCCCTCCACTTT
v_gene: TRBV18
abundance: .
j_gene: TRBJ1-6
d_gene: .

CDR3aa: CAITEAGVEEQYF
CDR3nt: TGTGCCATCACCGAAGCCGGGGTTGAAGAGCAGTACTTC
v_gene: TRBV10-3
abundance: .
j_gene: TRBJ2-7
d_gene: .

CDR3aa: CASSPLLAGEGEQYF
CDR3nt: TGTGCCAGCTCACCTTTACTAGCGGGAGAAGGAGAGCAGTACTTC
v_gene: TRBV18
abundance: .
j_gene: TRBJ2-7
d_gene: TRBD2

CDR3aa: CASSPLRTKDYEQYF
CDR3nt: TGCGCCAGCAGCCCGCTTCGGACTAAGGACTACGAGCAGTACTTC
v_gene: TRBV4-1
abundance: once
j_gene: TRBJ2-7
d_gene: .

CDR3aa: CASSVWGVPAGAQYF
CDR3nt: TGTGCCAGCAGCGTGTGGGGAGTACCCGCAGGAGCCCAGTACTTC
v_gene: TRBV5-4
abundance: once
j_gene: TRBJ2-5
d_gene: .

CDR3aa: CASSEAGPGLAGEDTQYF
CDR3nt: TGTGCCAGCAGTGAAGCGGGACCGGGACTAGCGGGGGAGGATACGCAGTATTTT
v_gene: TRBV6-1
abundance: .
j_gene: TRBJ2-3
d_gene: TRBD2

CDR3aa: CASSPRDRGRSPLHF
CDR3nt: TGTGCCAGCAGTCCCCGGGACAGGGGGCGATCACCCCTCCACTTT
v_gene: TRBV6-5
abundance: .
j_gene: TRBJ1-6
d_gene: TRBD1

CDR3aa: CSVGGVSYGYTF
CDR3nt: TGCAGCGTTGGCGGGGTGAGCTATGGCTACACCTTC
v_gene: TRBV29-1
abundance: .
j_gene: TRBJ1-2
d_gene: .

CDR3aa: CASSQAGNSNQPQHF
CDR3nt: TGTGCCAGCAGCCAAGCAGGGAATAGCAATCAGCCCCAGCATTTT
v_gene: TRBV3-1/TRBV3-2
abundance: .
j_gene: TRBJ1-5
d_gene: .

CDR3aa: CATSDPGQGLETQYF
CDR3nt: TGTGCCACCAGTGATCCGGGACAGGGTTTAGAGACCCAGTACTTC
v_gene: TRBV24-1
abundance: .
j_gene: TRBJ2-5
d_gene: TRBD1

CDR3aa: CASRVGQGKNSPLHF
CDR3nt: TGTGCCAGCAGGGTGGGACAGGGGAAAAATTCACCCCTCCACTTT
v_gene: TRBV6-5
abundance: .
j_gene: TRBJ1-6
d_gene: TRBD1

CDR3aa: CASSLSFATSGNTIYF
CDR3nt: TGTGCCAGCAGTTTATCGTTTGCTACCTCCGGAAACACCATATATTTT
v_gene: TRBV27
abundance: .
j_gene: TRBJ1-3
d_gene: .